This is a list of T cell receptor beta chains from one sample in a study of Ad26.COV2.S vaccination and SARS-CoV-2 variants. The table came from immunoSEQ multiplex PCR; TCRdb's copy has only in-frame clones and leaves some out. This sample has 300,000 to 450,000 clones; about 91% occur once, and the top ten carry roughly 3.9%. This material consisted of peripheral blood, taken after recovery from COVID-19. The receptor set was obtained from a human donor who had recovered from COVID-19. Each CDR3 is given with its conserved first and last residue. A D gene is named only where the DNA matches it firmly. Rows may omit the clone size; those that give it use once, few, many or a size class.

d_gene,v_gene,j_gene,abundance,CDR3aa,CDR3nt
TRBD2,TRBV7-8,TRBJ2-2,.,CASSSPSGGATGELFF,TGTGCCAGCAGCTCACCTAGCGGGGGGGCTACCGGGGAGCTGTTTTTT
.,TRBV18,TRBJ1-1,.,CASSPPGQGEAFF,TGTGCCAGCTCACCCCCCGGGCAGGGGGAAGCTTTCTTT
TRBD1,TRBV13,TRBJ1-6,few,CASSSTGTGLGSYNSPLHF,TGTGCCAGCAGCTCTACCGGGACAGGCCTGGGCTCCTATAATTCACCCCTCCACTTT
.,TRBV9,TRBJ2-2,.,CASSVGGAQVELFF,TGTGCCAGCAGCGTAGGGGGGGCGCAAGTGGAGCTGTTTTTT
.,TRBV25-1,TRBJ2-1,.,CASSEFRGGSYNEQFF,TGTGCCAGCAGTGAATTTAGGGGGGGCTCCTACAATGAGCAGTTCTTC
TRBD2,TRBV29-1,TRBJ2-1,.,CSVGLAGGKFF,TGCAGCGTTGGACTAGCGGGGGGCAAGTTCTTC
TRBD1,TRBV6-5,TRBJ1-3,.,CASSTTGGRGNTIYF,TGTGCCAGCAGTACGACAGGGGGTCGTGGAAACACCATATATTTT
TRBD1,TRBV5-6,TRBJ1-6,.,CASSLVGTGGNSPLHF,TGTGCCAGCAGCTTGGTTGGGACAGGGGGTAATTCACCCCTCCACTTT
.,TRBV5-8,TRBJ2-7,.,CASSEPPRADEQYF,TGTGCCAGCAGCGAGCCTCCGCGTGCCGACGAGCAGTACTTC
.,TRBV6-5,TRBJ1-1,few,CASSNRQTEAFF,TGTGCCAGCAGTAACCGACAGACTGAAGCTTTCTTT
TRBD1,TRBV5-1,TRBJ2-7,.,CASSRPSEQGFPDEQYF,TGCGCCAGCAGCCGACCGAGTGAACAGGGGTTCCCTGACGAGCAGTACTTC
TRBD1,TRBV25-1,TRBJ1-6,few,CASSGDRGRWSPLHF,TGTGCCAGCAGTGGGGACAGGGGAAGATGGTCCCCCCTCCACTTT
.,TRBV27,TRBJ1-6,.,CASSLRQSNSPLHF,TGTGCCAGCAGTTTGAGACAGAGTAATTCACCCCTCCACTTT
.,TRBV19,TRBJ1-2,.,CASSPGTRALYTF,TGTGCCAGTAGCCCCGGGACCCGAGCTCTCTACACCTTC
TRBD2,TRBV3-1/TRBV3-2,TRBJ2-1,.,CASMQLAGGLSEQFF,TGTGCCAGCATGCAACTAGCGGGGGGGCTGAGTGAGCAGTTCTTC
.,TRBV4-1,TRBJ1-6,.,CASSQGETPLHF,TGCGCCAGCAGCCAAGGGGAGACACCCCTCCACTTT
.,TRBV6-1,TRBJ2-7,.,CASSERYGSSYEQYF,TGTGCCAGCAGTGAAAGATATGGCAGTTCCTACGAGCAGTACTTC
.,TRBV18,TRBJ1-2,.,CASSPLIEGYGYTF,TGTGCCAGCTCACCACTTATTGAGGGCTATGGCTACACCTTC
.,TRBV6-5,TRBJ1-1,.,CASSYSGGGVNSEAFF,TGTGCCAGCAGTTACTCGGGCGGAGGGGTCAATTCTGAAGCTTTCTTT
TRBD1,TRBV19,TRBJ2-2,.,CASRITGANTGELFF,TGTGCCAGTAGGATTACAGGGGCGAACACCGGGGAGCTGTTTTTT
.,TRBV7-2,TRBJ1-5,.,CASSWAGADQPQHF,TGTGCCAGCAGCTGGGCGGGGGCAGATCAGCCCCAGCATTTT
.,TRBV6-6,TRBJ2-7,once,CASSYSGGTNEQYF,TGTGCCAGCAGTTACTCAGGGGGGACTAATGAGCAGTACTTC
TRBD1,TRBV9,TRBJ1-2,.,CASSTRQGDGYTF,TGTGCCAGCAGCACCCGACAGGGGGATGGCTACACCTTC
.,TRBV2,TRBJ2-1,once,CASSEWGSSSYNEQFF,TGTGCCAGCAGTGAGTGGGGCTCAAGCTCCTACAATGAGCAGTTCTTC
.,TRBV5-4,TRBJ2-5,.,CASSLEGGGETQYF,TGTGCCAGCAGCCTGGAGGGTGGGGGAGAGACCCAGTACTTC
.,TRBV7-6,TRBJ2-7,.,CASSSPGYEQYF,TGTGCCAGCAGCTCCCCGGGCTACGAGCAGTACTTC
.,TRBV4-3,TRBJ1-6,.,CASSAGFENSPLHF,TGCGCCAGCAGCGCGGGGTTTGAGAATTCACCCCTCCACTTT
.,TRBV7-2,TRBJ2-1,.,CASSPGQIAYNEQFF,TGTGCCAGCAGCCCCGGACAGATAGCCTACAATGAGCAGTTCTTC
.,TRBV7-6,TRBJ2-5,once,CASSFTTALQETQYF,TGTGCCAGCAGCTTTACAACTGCCCTCCAAGAGACCCAGTACTTC
.,TRBV5-4,TRBJ2-7,.,CASSYQGQGSYEQYF,TGTGCCAGCAGCTATCAGGGGCAGGGCTCCTACGAGCAGTACTTC
.,TRBV11-2,TRBJ2-5,.,CASSLGRPPYF,TGTGCCAGCAGCTTAGGCCGCCCGCCGTACTTC
.,TRBV7-8,TRBJ2-7,.,CASSLAVTPAYEQYF,TGTGCCAGCAGCTTAGCAGTCACGCCTGCCTACGAGCAGTACTTC
TRBD1,TRBV5-6,TRBJ1-2,.,CASVFLAGQSSYTF,TGTGCCAGCGTCTTTCTGGCGGGACAGTCTAGCTACACCTTC
TRBD2,TRBV29-1,TRBJ2-3,.,CSAKLAPSTDTQYF,TGCAGCGCCAAACTAGCGCCGAGCACAGATACGCAGTATTTT
.,TRBV19,TRBJ1-2,.,CASSIRKRDGEANYGYTF,TGTGCCAGTAGTATTCGAAAAAGGGACGGAGAGGCTAACTATGGCTACACCTTC
.,TRBV6-5,TRBJ1-3,few,CASTSTGFSGNTIYF,TGTGCCAGCACCTCGACAGGCTTTTCTGGAAACACCATATATTTT
TRBD1,TRBV10-1,TRBJ1-1,.,CASSDTGTGNTEAFF,TGCGCCAGCAGCGATACCGGGACAGGGAACACTGAAGCTTTCTTT
.,TRBV27,TRBJ1-2,.,CASSLSASWYGYTF,TGTGCCAGCAGTTTATCCGCCAGCTGGTATGGCTACACCTTC
TRBD1,TRBV10-2,TRBJ1-1,.,CASSDGTGGITEAFF,TGCGCCAGCAGTGATGGTACAGGGGGTATCACTGAAGCTTTCTTT
.,TRBV4-2,TRBJ1-5,.,CASNQALNQPQHF,TGTGCCAGCAACCAAGCCCTTAATCAGCCCCAGCATTTT
.,TRBV9,TRBJ2-7,.,CASSAGAPSEQYF,TGTGCCAGCAGTGCCGGTGCCCCCTCCGAGCAGTACTTC
.,TRBV5-1,TRBJ2-7,.,CASSLDHRSLYEQYF,TGCGCCAGCAGCTTGGATCACAGATCCCTCTACGAGCAGTACTTC
.,TRBV19,TRBJ2-2,.,CASSMWRVDSGVSGELFF,TGTGCCAGTAGTATGTGGAGGGTCGACAGTGGAGTGTCCGGGGAGCTGTTTTTT
TRBD2,TRBV19,TRBJ2-2,.,CASSGGDTGELFF,TGTGCCAGTAGCGGGGGGGACACCGGGGAGCTGTTTTTT
TRBD1,TRBV27,TRBJ1-4,.,CASSGRDRANEKLFF,TGTGCCAGCAGTGGGAGGGACAGAGCTAATGAAAAACTGTTTTTT